Listed here are 13 T cell receptor beta chains from one sample, sequenced in a study of OX40 agonist ivuxolimab in advanced cancers. Only in-frame clones appear in the TCRdb table, and some are missing; sequencing was by immunoSEQ multiplex PCR. The profile shows 13,000 to 15,000 clones, 93% of them singletons. Source: CD4+ or CD8+ T cells sorted from blood, taken in a trial of the OX40 agonist ivuxolimab. The source of these receptors is an adult with an advanced solid tumor such as melanoma, head and neck, liver or kidney cancer.

This clone was observed a single time. The chain joins TRBV19 to TRBJ2-1, with 10 bases aligning to TRBD1. Germline V gene data show CDR1 as LNHDA and CDR2 as SQIVND (reference sequence). Trimming took 7 bases from V and 8 from J; bases not matched to a gene: 11. The CDR3 covers 15 residues. CDR3: CASTAGTGDTDEQFF. The CDR3 region has the DNA TGTGCCAGTACCGCCGGGACAGGGGATACGGATGAGCAGTTCTTC.

The rearrangement links TRBV7-2 to TRBJ2-3; 7 bases match TRBD2. Germline lookup yields CDR1 SGHTA and CDR2 FQGNSA. V trimming: 1 base; J trimming: 4 bases; junction bases outside the gene matches: 5. The CDR3 extends over 15 amino acids. CDR3 bases: TGTGCCAGCAGCTTAGGACTAGCCCCTTCAGATACGCAGTATTTT. Its protein product is CASSLGLAPSDTQYF.

The CDR3 region has the DNA TGCGCCACCACCGAGGGCAGCACTTATAGCAATCAGCCCCAGCATTTT. Translating gives CATTEGSTYSNQPQHF. The chain links TRBV10-2 to TRBJ1-5; no clear D. V was shortened by 10 bases and J by 0 bases, with 19 bases between the two germline ends. CDR1 is WSHSY, CDR2 SAAADI, per germline. This CDR3 region has 16 residues.

The chain has TRBV28 and TRBJ1-2; tentative D call: TRBD1 (5 bases). CDR1 and CDR2 from the germline V gene are MDHEN and SYDVKM. Deletions cut 6 bases from V and 7 bases from J, with 15 bases between. This CDR3 has 13 amino acids. This chain's CDR3 is CASSSTGGVGYTF. In DNA form, the CDR3 reads TGTGCCAGCAGCTCCACCGGGGGGGTTGGCTACACCTTC.

Written as DNA, the CDR3 is TGTGCCAGCAGTTTAATACAGGGGGTCCCTGAAGCTTTCTTT. Translated: CASSLIQGVPEAFF. The rearrangement links TRBV28 to TRBJ1-1; 8 nucleotides line up with TRBD1. The germline gives CDR1 MDHEN, CDR2 SYDVKM. V lost 2 bases and J lost 6; bases outside the gene matches: 5. CDR3 length: 14 amino acids.

The chain is built from TRBV7-6 and TRBJ2-7; 7 nucleotides match TRBD1. There are 14 residues in the CDR3. The trim removed 4 bases at V and 3 bases at J, leaving 6 bases unmatched. The germline CDR1 and CDR2 sequences are SGHVS and FNYEAQ. The CDR3 sequence: CASSSGTVDYEQYF. CDR3 sequence (DNA): TGTGCCAGCAGCTCCGGGACAGTAGACTACGAGCAGTACTTC.

The chain recombines TRBV27 with TRBJ2-7, with 9 bases matching TRBD1. The CDR3 has 16 amino acids. The germline CDR1 and CDR2 sequences are MNHEY and SMNVEV (reference sequence). V gave up 5 bases and J gave up 1 base; unmatched junction bases: 9. The CDR3: CASSPLTGGSSYEQYF. CDR3 coding DNA: TGTGCCAGCAGTCCCCTGACAGGGGGTAGTTCCTACGAGCAGTACTTC.

V usage is TRBV27 and J usage is TRBJ2-3, with D possibly being TRBD2 (5 bases). Trimming removed 1 base from V and 1 base from J, with 9 bases in between. Per the germline V gene, CDR1 is MNHEY and CDR2 is SMNVEV (reference sequence). The CDR3 length is 15 residues. CDR3: CASSLYLGGTDTQYF. The CDR3 DNA reads as TGTGCCAGCAGTTTATACCTCGGGGGCACAGATACGCAGTATTTT.

This chain uses TRBV7-2 with TRBJ2-2; tentative D call: TRBD2 (5 bases). V was cut by 1 base and J by 7 bases, with 10 bases left in between. The CDR3 has 14 residues. Germline V lookup: CDR1 SGHTA, CDR2 FQGNSA. CDR3 nucleotides: TGTGCCAGCAGCTTAGAACTAGGGAACGGGGAGCTGTTTTTT. Protein product: CASSLELGNGELFF.

The V call is TRBV9, the J call TRBJ1-1, with a weak D call TRBD1 (6 bases). The germline V gene encodes CDR1 SGDLS and CDR2 YYNGEE. The CDR3 loop spans 16 amino acids. Between the trimmed V and J ends, which lost 0 bases and 0 bases, there was a span of 12 bases. CDR3 DNA sequence: TGTGCCAGCAGCGTAGGAACAGGGATCATGAACACTGAAGCTTTCTTT. This gives the protein CASSVGTGIMNTEAFF.

About this clone itself: The junction shows a germline mismatch at one end, possibly a read error. The rearrangement joins TRBV5-4 to TRBJ1-1; TRBD1 agrees at 7 bases. The germline V gene encodes CDR1 SGHNT and CDR2 YYREEE (reference sequence). This CDR3 is 18 amino acids long. CDR3 coding DNA: TGTGCCAACAGCCTGCCCCCCGGGGCGCAGGCAGGGGGACGTGAAGCTTTCTTT. As protein: CANSLPPGAQAGGREAFF.

The chain combines TRBV2 with TRBJ2-3, with TRBD1 matching over 10 bases. V gave up 3 bases and J gave up 6 bases; unmatched junction bases: 6. Germline CDR1 SNHLY, CDR2 FYNNEI. The CDR3 is 15 amino acids. The chain's CDR3 is CASSDDRGPVDTQYF. The CDR3 coding sequence is TGTGCCAGCAGTGATGACAGGGGGCCTGTTGATACGCAGTATTTT.

The chain combines TRBV10-1 with TRBJ1-2; D call uncertain. The CDR3 consists of 15 residues. Per the germline V gene, CDR1 is WNHNN and CDR2 is SYGVQD (reference sequence). The V gene lost 4 bases and the J gene lost 8 bases, with 20 bases spanning the gap. The CDR3 loop reads CASSGPKGGSWGYTF. The DNA of the CDR3 is TGCGCCAGCAGTGGACCCAAAGGCGGTTCTTGGGGCTACACCTTC.